The 22 T cell receptor beta chains below come from one sample, sequenced in a study of T cell responses to AZD1222 COVID-19 vaccine. TCRdb's table, derived via immunoSEQ multiplex PCR, lists solely in-frame clones and lacks some. The data hold about 120,000 clones, with 90% to 95% observed a single time. The sequencing here drew on peripheral blood, taken on day 0 of AZD1222 vaccination. These receptors were taken from an adult in good health.

The V call is TRBV25-1, the J call TRBJ1-1; weak D call: TRBD1 (6 bases). Germline V lookup: CDR1 MGHDK, CDR2 SYGVNS. CDR3 length: 14 amino acids. The germline V and J ends were trimmed by 6 bases and 2 bases, with 13 bases remaining between them. In nucleotides, the CDR3 is TGTGCCAGCAGCCGTTTGGACAGTAACACTGAAGCTTTCTTT. Protein: CASSRLDSNTEAFF.

This clone was observed once. This sequence joins TRBV10-2 and TRBJ1-6, with 9 bases fitting TRBD1. Germline CDR1 is WSHSY and CDR2 is SAAADI. The CDR3 totals 13 residues. The ends lost 6 bases at V and 6 bases at J; junction bases unmatched: 0. The CDR3 region is CASRGQGNSPLHF. Written as DNA, the CDR3 is TGCGCCAGCAGGGGACAGGGTAATTCACCCCTCCACTTT.

The genes are TRBV30 and TRBJ2-7; 10 bases agree with TRBD1. Germline V gene sequence: CDR1 GTSNPN, CDR2 SVGIG (reference sequence). With 0 bases clipped from V and 6 bases from J, the junction kept 2 bases outside the gene matches. This CDR3 region has 13 residues. The CDR3 nucleotides read TGTGCCTGGAGTGTAGGGACAGGGGTCGAGCAGTACTTC. Residues: CAWSVGTGVEQYF.

The J gene is TRBJ1-2, the V gene TRBV6-5, with D unresolved. V dropped 2 bases and J dropped 2 bases, with 6 bases sitting between them. From germline, CDR1 is MNHEY and CDR2 SVGAGI. The CDR3 extends over 13 amino acids. DNA for the CDR3: TGTGCCAGCAGTTACCTCAGGAACTATGGCTACACCTTC. Its protein product is CASSYLRNYGYTF.

The genes are TRBV27 and TRBJ2-5; D unclear. The CDR3 totals 13 residues. The ends were cut back, 3 bases at V and 5 bases at J, with 10 bases in the middle. The germline V gene has CDR1 MNHEY and CDR2 SMNVEV (reference sequence). CDR3 protein: CASSFGELETQYF. CDR3 nucleotide sequence: TGTGCCAGCAGTTTTGGAGAGCTCGAGACCCAGTACTTC.

The chain combines TRBV3-1 (or the pseudogene TRBV3-2) with TRBJ2-3; D uncertain. The V gene lost 4 bases and the J gene lost 2 bases, with 16 bases spanning the gap. The CDR3 loop spans 16 amino acids. Germline-derived CDR1 and CDR2 are LGHDT and YNNKEL (reference sequence). The CDR3 region is CASSLNRPRPTDTQYF. In nucleotides, the CDR3 is TGTGCCAGCAGCCTTAATAGACCCCGACCCACAGATACGCAGTATTTT.

This chain links TRBV11-2 with TRBJ1-2; no firm D call. Germline V gene lookup returns CDR1 SGHAT and CDR2 FQNNGV. The V end was cut by 0 bases, the J end by 5 bases, with 7 bases between. The CDR3 consists of 13 residues. The CDR3 bases are TGTGCCAGCAGCTTAGACCTGAATTATGGCTACACCTTC. Translated, it gives CASSLDLNYGYTF.

A single count supports this clone. The rearrangement joins TRBV5-5 to TRBJ1-5; 7 bases map to TRBD1. Losses at the gene ends were 4 bases for V and 4 bases for J; bases not matched to a gene: 5. Germline CDR1 and CDR2: SGHKS and YYEKEE (reference sequence). The CDR3 spans 14 residues. CDR3 sequence reads: CASSQDRTNQPQHF. CDR3 bases: TGTGCCAGCAGCCAGGACAGGACAAATCAGCCCCAGCATTTT.

This rearrangement joins TRBV5-1 to TRBJ2-7; D perhaps matches TRBD1 (6 bases). Between the trimmed V and J ends, which lost 2 bases and 6 bases, there was a span of 15 bases. Germline V gene lookup returns CDR1 SGHRS and CDR2 YFSETQ. This CDR3 is 14 amino acids long. CDR3 bases: TGCGCCAGCAGCTTATTCCCAGGGGAATCCGAGCAGTACTTC. Translation gives CASSLFPGESEQYF.

The genes are TRBV2 and TRBJ1-4; 9 bases match TRBD1. CDR1 is SNHLY and CDR2 is FYNNEI in the germline V gene. CDR3 length equals 14 residues. The V gene end was trimmed by 5 bases and the J gene end by 7 bases; junction bases not matched to a gene: 5. The CDR3 sequence: CASSLQGAGEKLFF. The CDR3 DNA sequence: TGTGCCAGCAGTCTACAGGGGGCGGGTGAAAAACTGTTTTTT.

The V and J genes are TRBV19 and TRBJ2-1; 13 nucleotides line up with TRBD2. Germline V gene data show CDR1 as LNHDA and CDR2 as SQIVND (reference sequence). CDR3 size: 15 residues. V lost 4 bases to trimming and J lost 9 bases; unmatched junction nucleotides: 6. In DNA form, the CDR3 reads TGTGCCAGTAGTACACTAGCGGGAGGGCTAAGTGAGCAGTTCTTC. Protein product: CASSTLAGGLSEQFF.

The rearrangement uses TRBV7-9 and TRBJ1-4; a weak D match, TRBD1 (5 bases). V was clipped by 2 bases and J by 10 bases, with 8 bases between them. This CDR3 contains 12 residues. Per germline, CDR1 SEHNR and CDR2 FQNEAQ (reference sequence). The CDR3 sequence is CASSLQGVKLFF. The DNA of the CDR3 is TGTGCCAGCAGCTTACAAGGGGTAAAACTGTTTTTT.

CDR3 in amino acids: CASSESAADGYTF. For the CDR3, the DNA is TGTGCCAGCAGTGAATCGGCAGCTGATGGCTACACCTTC. The rearrangement links TRBV25-1 to TRBJ1-2; no definite D call. Deletions cut 1 base from V and 6 bases from J, with 9 bases between. The length of the CDR3 is 13 residues. The germline gives CDR1 MGHDK, CDR2 SYGVNS.

The chain combines TRBV6-2 or TRBV6-3 with TRBJ2-1; D gene uncertain. The germline V and J ends were trimmed by 0 bases and 5 bases, with 17 bases remaining between them. The CDR3 spans 17 residues. The germline gives CDR1 MNHEY, CDR2 SVGEGT. The CDR3 loop is CASSYSSGKSRDNEQFF. The CDR3 region has the DNA TGTGCCAGCAGTTACTCGAGTGGGAAAAGTCGGGACAATGAGCAGTTCTTC.

This clone was detected only a few times. CDR3 residues: CSASWQGAGNTIYF. As DNA, the CDR3 is TGCAGTGCTAGTTGGCAGGGGGCTGGAAACACCATATATTTT. The gene calls are TRBV20-1 and TRBJ1-3; the match to TRBD1 covers 7 bases. With 3 bases clipped from V and 2 bases from J, the junction kept 4 bases outside the gene matches. CDR1 and CDR2 from the germline V gene are DFQATT and SNEGSKA (reference sequence). CDR3 length equals 14 residues.

This sequence joins TRBV2 and TRBJ1-2; D is possibly TRBD1 (5 bases). Looked up from germline, CDR1 is SNHLY and CDR2 is FYNNEI. V was trimmed by 3 bases and J by 6 bases, leaving 11 bases between them. The length of the CDR3 is 13 residues. CDR3 sequence: CASSEGRADGYTF. The DNA for the CDR3 is TGTGCCAGCAGTGAGGGCAGGGCGGATGGCTACACCTTC.

V usage is TRBV2 and J usage is TRBJ1-1, with D perhaps TRBD1 (6 bases). CDR1 is SNHLY, CDR2 FYNNEI, per germline. Trimming shortened V by 4 bases and J by 6 bases, and 12 bases separated the two germline ends. This CDR3 is 13 amino acids long. The CDR3 reads CASSVWGAAEAFF. The DNA for the CDR3 is TGTGCCAGCAGTGTCTGGGGGGCCGCTGAAGCTTTCTTT.

The rearrangement uses TRBV5-6 and TRBJ2-7; D not resolved. Per germline, CDR1 SGHDT and CDR2 YYEEEE. The germline V and J ends were trimmed by 2 bases and 7 bases, with 7 bases remaining between them. CDR3 length: 11 residues. CDR3 protein: CASSFQREQYF. CDR3 nucleotides: TGTGCCAGCAGCTTTCAGCGTGAGCAGTACTTC.

CDR3 sequence: CASSLQGATDQETQYF. The DNA of the CDR3 is TGCGCCAGCAGCTTACAGGGGGCGACCGATCAAGAGACCCAGTACTTC. The chain combines TRBV5-1 with TRBJ2-5; 9 nucleotides agree with TRBD1. Unmatched junction bases numbered 7, after V lost 2 bases and J lost 2 bases. The CDR3 length is 16 residues. Germline V gene data show CDR1 as SGHRS and CDR2 as YFSETQ. The full variable domain, completed using reference TRBV5-1 and TRBJ2-5, is KAGVTQTPRYLIKTRGQQVTLSCSPISGHRSVSWYQQTPGQGLQFLFEYFSETQRNKGNFPGRFSGRQFSNSRSEMNVSTLELGDSALYLCASSLQGATDQETQYFGPGTRLLVL.

The chain links TRBV5-4 to TRBJ1-2; tentatively, D is TRBD1 (5 bases). Between the trimmed V and J ends, which lost 0 bases and 7 bases, there was a span of 10 bases. CDR3 length equals 13 residues. The germline V gene has CDR1 SGHNT and CDR2 YYREEE (reference sequence). CDR3 bases: TGTGCCAGCAGCTTGGGACAGTTTGCTGGCTACACCTTC. Amino acids: CASSLGQFAGYTF.

The chain combines TRBV5-1 with TRBJ2-1; no definite D call. Germline CDR1 and CDR2: SGHRS and YFSETQ. V was clipped by 4 bases and J by 6 bases, with 17 bases between them. CDR3 length equals 15 residues. The CDR3 nucleotides are TGCGCCAGCAGCCAGGTTGGTATGGAGAGCAATGAGCAGTTCTTC. Amino acid sequence: CASSQVGMESNEQFF.

This chain links TRBV28 with TRBJ2-1, with D hard to call. Trimming cost V 7 bases and J 7 bases, with 8 bases left between them. The germline CDR1 and CDR2 sequences are MDHEN and SYDVKM. The CDR3 runs to 11 residues. CDR3 coding DNA: TGTGCCAGCAACTTGGGGAATGAGCAGTTCTTC. Protein product: CASNLGNEQFF.